The 30 T cell receptor beta chains listed next were all sequenced from one sample in a study of cytomegalovirus exposure and HLA in healthy donors. The PCR ran on 60 Vbeta and 13 Jbeta primers. Repertoires were generated with immunoSEQ multiplex PCR, while TCRdb's copy carries only in-frame clones and drops some. The sample yields 99,000 or so clones, approximately 79% seen once. The sequenced material came from PBMCs. The source is a man aged 25 to 45 in good health and CMV-seropositive.

The rearrangement joins TRBV15 to TRBJ2-1; 8 bases align to TRBD2. Losses at the gene ends were 0 bases for V and 7 bases for J; bases not matched to a gene: 5. The CDR3 extends over 15 amino acids. CDR1 is LNHNV and CDR2 is YYDKDF in the germline V gene (reference sequence). CDR3 protein: CATSRDMGLDNEQFF. For the CDR3, the DNA is TGTGCCACCAGCAGAGATATGGGACTAGATAATGAGCAGTTCTTC.

The CDR3 region has the DNA TGTGCCAGCAGGGAACAGGGGTTAGGTGGAAACACCATATATTTT. Its translation is CASREQGLGGNTIYF. J is TRBJ1-3 and V is TRBV6-5, with 7 bases fitting TRBD1. Trimming at V came to 6 bases and at J to 3 bases, leaving 8 bases not matched to a gene. The germline V gene encodes CDR1 MNHEY and CDR2 SVGAGI. The CDR3 spans 15 residues.

This clone appeared once. The chain carries TRBV28 and TRBJ2-1; 10 bases are a match to TRBD1. Germline CDR1 reads MDHEN; CDR2 reads SYDVKM. The CDR3 length is 15 residues. V was clipped by 6 bases and J by 7 bases; unmatched bases: 9. The CDR3 here is CASSSGTGEWNEQFF. DNA of the CDR3: TGTGCCAGCAGCTCCGGGACAGGGGAGTGGAATGAGCAGTTCTTC.

The chain has TRBV2 and TRBJ1-1, with D perhaps matching TRBD1 (5 bases). Trimming stripped 6 bases from V and 0 bases from J, with 8 bases between. The CDR3 extends over 13 amino acids. Germline CDR1 reads SNHLY; CDR2 reads FYNNEI. Here the CDR3 DNA reads TGTGCCAGCAGAACAGGCTTGAACACTGAAGCTTTCTTT. It codes for CASRTGLNTEAFF.

The chain combines TRBV27 with TRBJ1-5; D unresolved. V was trimmed by 8 bases and J by 9 bases, leaving 5 bases between them. This CDR3 spans 9 amino acids. Germline CDR1 MNHEY, CDR2 SMNVEV (reference sequence). The CDR3: CASGRPQHF. In DNA, the CDR3 is TGTGCCAGCGGGAGGCCCCAGCATTTT.

The chain is built from TRBV15 and TRBJ2-5, with 8 positions matching TRBD2. The tail of the sequence fits TRBJ2-7 better, so the J call may be wrong. This CDR3 contains 18 residues. Germline CDR1 and CDR2: LNHNV and YYDKDF (reference sequence). Here the CDR3 reads CATSRDRGGWATKYEQYF. CDR3 nucleotides: TGTGCCACCAGCAGAGATCGGGGGGGTTGGGCGACAAAATACGAGCAGTACTTC.

The CDR3 DNA is TGCGCCAGCAGCTCACGGACCGGGAGGCCCGGGGAGCTGTTTTTT. Its protein product is CASSSRTGRPGELFF. The chain uses TRBV5-1 and TRBJ2-2; TRBD2 agrees at 7 bases. There are 15 residues in the CDR3. Per the germline V gene, CDR1 is SGHRS and CDR2 is YFSETQ. J gave up 6 bases and V 3 bases, and 8 bases lay outside the gene matches.

The chain uses TRBV28 and TRBJ1-2, with D possibly TRBD1 on 6 matching bases. This CDR3 region has 14 residues. Trimming removed 1 base at V and 5 bases at J, with 11 bases between. Per the germline V gene, CDR1 is MDHEN and CDR2 is SYDVKM. CDR3 loop: CASSLFGGWYGYTF. CDR3 nucleotides: TGTGCCAGCAGTTTATTTGGGGGCTGGTATGGCTACACCTTC.

The CDR3 region is CASSFPVGASGTLGQETQYF. CDR3 nucleotide sequence: TGCGCCAGCAGCTTCCCGGTAGGGGCTAGCGGGACCCTCGGGCAAGAGACCCAGTACTTC. The chain employs TRBV5-1 and TRBJ2-5; 9 nucleotides match TRBD2. V shed 2 bases, J shed 2 bases, and the junction held 19 bases outside the gene matches. This CDR3 is 20 amino acids long. Germline CDR1 reads SGHRS; CDR2 reads YFSETQ.

This clone is medium-sized within its sample. The chain joins TRBV10-2 to TRBJ1-6; 10 nucleotides agree with TRBD1. The CDR3 extends over 13 amino acids. In germline, CDR1 is WSHSY, CDR2 SAAADI. J lost 12 bases, V lost 5 bases, and 4 bases had no gene match. CDR3 region: CASSQGQGLPLHF. The CDR3 DNA sequence: TGCGCCAGCAGTCAGGGACAGGGGTTACCCCTCCACTTT.

V is TRBV4-3 and J is TRBJ2-1; D may be TRBD2 (7 bases). The V and J ends lost 0 bases and 2 bases respectively, with 11 bases between them. Germline loops: CDR1 LGHNA, CDR2 YSLEER. CDR3 length: 16 amino acids. The chain's CDR3 is CASSQDRGGAYNEQFF. The CDR3 coding sequence is TGCGCCAGCAGCCAAGATAGAGGGGGGGCCTACAATGAGCAGTTCTTC.

The count of this clone is one. The chain combines TRBV13 with TRBJ2-7, with 8 bases matching TRBD1. Germline CDR1 reads PRHDT; CDR2 reads FYEKMQ (reference sequence). The CDR3 runs 15 residues. The trim removed 5 bases at V and 0 bases at J, leaving 6 bases unmatched. For the CDR3, the DNA is TGTGCCAGCAGCCTGGGACAGGCTGGCTCCTACGAGCAGTACTTC. Protein sequence: CASSLGQAGSYEQYF.

The CDR3 loop is CASSLSGGANTGELFF. The CDR3 DNA reads TGCGCCAGCAGCTTGAGCGGGGGGGCGAACACCGGGGAGCTGTTTTTT. V usage is TRBV5-1 and J usage is TRBJ2-2; 10 bases are shared with TRBD2. The CDR3 has 16 amino acids. Germline CDR1 and CDR2: SGHRS and YFSETQ. The V and J ends lost 1 base and 0 bases, in that order; junction bases with no gene match: 0.

V and J are TRBV2 and TRBJ1-2, with a weak D call TRBD1 (5 bases). Germline V gives CDR1 SNHLY, CDR2 FYNNEI. V was cut by 7 bases and J by 3 bases, with 12 bases left in between. This CDR3 has 13 amino acids. CDR3 sequence: CASIQGTDYGYTF. The CDR3 bases are TGTGCCAGCATCCAGGGTACGGACTATGGCTACACCTTC.

This chain connects TRBV19 to TRBJ1-5; 10 nucleotides align to TRBD1. V lost 6 bases, J lost 3 bases, and 14 bases stayed unmatched. The CDR3 is made up of 18 amino acids. CDR1 is LNHDA, CDR2 SQIVND, per germline (reference sequence). CDR3 amino acids: CASRGGDRGRGVNQPQHF. The CDR3, as DNA: TGTGCCAGTAGGGGGGGCGACAGGGGGCGCGGGGTCAATCAGCCCCAGCATTTT.

This clone was counted a single time. V is TRBV5-4 and J is TRBJ2-5; 9 bases match TRBD2. J lost 5 bases, V lost 0 bases, and 5 bases had no gene match. The germline CDR1 and CDR2 sequences are SGHNT and YYREEE (reference sequence). There are 15 residues in the CDR3. CDR3 in amino acids: CASSLGGGGAETQYF. CDR3 in DNA: TGTGCCAGCAGCTTGGGTGGCGGGGGGGCCGAGACCCAGTACTTC.

The chain links TRBV6-5 to TRBJ1-5; D is unclear. Trimming stripped 4 bases from V and 4 bases from J, with 11 bases between. CDR3 length equals 14 residues. Germline values: CDR1 MNHEY, CDR2 SVGAGI. For the CDR3, the DNA is TGTGCCAGCAGTTCTCCGGGTCAAAATCAGCCCCAGCATTTT. Translating gives CASSSPGQNQPQHF.

The CDR3 sequence is CASRIRGDGRNSPLHF. CDR3 nucleotides: TGTGCCAGCAGAATTCGAGGGGACGGGAGAAATTCACCCCTCCACTTT. The chain carries TRBV27 and TRBJ1-6; possibly TRBD1 for D (5 bases). The CDR3 has 16 amino acids. V gave up 6 bases and J gave up 7 bases, with 19 bases separating them. The germline V gene has CDR1 MNHEY and CDR2 SMNVEV (reference sequence).

J is TRBJ1-3 and V is TRBV6-6, with D tentatively TRBD1 (5 bases). Germline CDR1 is MNHNY and CDR2 is SVGAGI (reference sequence). The V end was cut by 0 bases, the J end by 2 bases, with 11 bases between. The CDR3 has 16 amino acids. CDR3 sequence (DNA): TGTGCCAGCAGTTACTCGGGGGGTCCACCTGGAAACACCATATATTTT. Residues: CASSYSGGPPGNTIYF.

The CDR3 DNA sequence: TGTGCCAGTAGCCAGGGACAGGCCCGGGCGCCCCAGCATTTT. It encodes CASSQGQARAPQHF. The rearrangement joins TRBV19 to TRBJ1-5, with 8 bases aligning to TRBD1. The germline CDR1 and CDR2 sequences are LNHDA and SQIVND (reference sequence). CDR3 length: 14 amino acids. V was pared by 6 bases and J by 9 bases, with 10 bases of the junction left unmatched.

The rearrangement joins TRBV15 to TRBJ2-7, with a tentative D call TRBD2 (6 bases). This CDR3 is built from 13 residues. V was trimmed by 1 base and J by 5 bases, leaving 9 bases between them. The germline V gene encodes CDR1 LNHNV and CDR2 YYDKDF (reference sequence). The CDR3 is CATSRVGGHEQYF. CDR3 DNA sequence: TGTGCCACCAGCAGAGTGGGGGGTCACGAGCAGTACTTC.

This rearrangement joins TRBV25-1 to TRBJ1-3, with D maybe TRBD1 (5 bases). V was clipped by 6 bases and J by 2 bases, with 5 bases between them. Looked up from germline, CDR1 is MGHDK and CDR2 is SYGVNS. The CDR3 has 12 residues. Written as DNA, the CDR3 is TGTGCCAGCAGGGGGCCTGGAAACACCATATATTTT. This sequence encodes CASRGPGNTIYF.

This chain connects TRBV2 to TRBJ2-5; D perhaps matches TRBD1 (5 bases). The DNA end favors TRBJ2-7, so the J call may be wrong. From germline, CDR1 is SNHLY and CDR2 FYNNEI. CDR3 length equals 14 residues. The DNA for the CDR3 is TGTGCCAGCAGTGCAGGGTTGAGCGTCTACGAGCAGTACTTC. Protein sequence: CASSAGLSVYEQYF.

The rearrangement uses TRBV5-6 and TRBJ2-1; 11 nucleotides agree with TRBD2. After removal of 4 bases from V and 5 bases from J, the junction contained 8 bases not matched to a gene. Germline CDR1 and CDR2: SGHDT and YYEEEE. CDR3 size: 16 residues. CDR3 coding DNA: TGTGCCAGCAGCCTGGCTGGACTAGCGGGCGACAATGAGCAGTTCTTC. Translated: CASSLAGLAGDNEQFF.

The gene calls are TRBV4-1 and TRBJ2-1, with 9 bases that match TRBD2. The junction had 7 bases not matched to a gene; V was cut back by 1 base and J by 6 bases. This CDR3 is built from 16 residues. In germline, CDR1 is MGHRA, CDR2 YSYEKL. DNA for the CDR3: TGCGCCAGCAGCCAAGGGGCGGGGGGGGCCCCCAATGAGCAGTTCTTC. This encodes CASSQGAGGAPNEQFF.

This clone came up once. The V and J genes are TRBV6-5 and TRBJ2-7, with 11 positions matching TRBD2. The CDR3 covers 14 residues. Germline loops: CDR1 MNHEY, CDR2 SVGAGI. The V and J ends lost 2 bases and 3 bases, in that order; junction bases with no gene match: 0. The CDR3 sequence: CASSYGTSGYEQYF. As DNA, the CDR3 is TGTGCCAGCAGTTACGGGACTAGCGGCTACGAGCAGTACTTC.

CDR3 in amino acids: CASGLGHRYGYTF. CDR3 nucleotide sequence: TGTGCTAGTGGTTTGGGACACAGGTATGGCTACACCTTC. The chain uses TRBV12-5 and TRBJ1-2; D is possibly TRBD1 (5 bases). The germline CDR1 and CDR2 sequences are LGHNT and FRNRAP. The CDR3 covers 13 residues. Trimming took off 1 base at V and 5 bases at J, with 8 bases between the two ends.

The chain recombines TRBV7-9 with TRBJ2-1; TRBD2 might be the D (6 bases). This CDR3 has 16 amino acids. Germline CDR1 reads SEHNR; CDR2 reads FQNEAQ (reference sequence). Trimming pared 3 bases from V and 9 bases from J, leaving 21 bases between. The CDR3 nucleotides are TGTGCCAGCAGCTTCCGGGCGGGGAGTGAGAGGGGTGAGCAGTTCTTC. It encodes CASSFRAGSERGEQFF.

J is TRBJ2-3 and V is TRBV5-3, with 7 nucleotides matching TRBD1. TRBV5-3 is an ORF; its function is uncertain. The V gene end was trimmed by 2 bases and the J gene end by 4 bases; junction bases not matched to a gene: 10. The CDR3 covers 16 residues. CDR3 coding DNA: TGTGCCAGAAGCTTCAGGGGGATCTTAGAGGCAGATACGCAGTATTTT. Translation: CARSFRGILEADTQYF.

The chain combines TRBV30 with TRBJ2-7; D is uncertain. Germline loops: CDR1 GTSNPN, CDR2 SVGIG (reference sequence). The CDR3 covers 13 residues. V lost 3 bases and J 5 bases, leaving 14 bases between the germline ends. The CDR3 nucleotides are TGTGCCTGGAGAAGGCCCGCTGCGGACGAGCAGTACTTC. This translates into CAWRRPAADEQYF. Full variable domain (missing parts from reference TRBV30 and TRBJ2-7): SQTIHQWPATLVQPVGSPLSLECTVEGTSNPNLYWYRQAAGRGLQLLFYSVGIGQISSEVPQNLSASRPQDRQFILSSKKLLLSDSGFYLCAWRRPAADEQYFGPGTRLTVT.